This TCR beta chain was sequenced for a study of cytotoxic CD8 clonotypes in ibrutinib-treated CLL. CDR3 length: 11 residues. The V segment lost 8 bases and the J segment 6 bases; nucleotides outside the gene matches: 4. CDR1 is MNHNY and CDR2 is SVGAGI in the germline V gene (reference sequence). TCRdb's copy holds only in-frame clones and misses some; the assay was immunoSEQ multiplex PCR. The table includes under 300,000 clones, approximately 76% detected once. This clone has only a few counts. This receptor was obtained from a human donor with chronic lymphocytic leukemia. Material: PBMCs, obtained at disease progression, from a patient treated with ibrutinib. The chain uses TRBV6-6 and TRBJ2-7; 7 bases agree with TRBD1. This chain's CDR3 is CASSRTGEQYF. CDR3 in DNA: TGTGCCAGCTCCCGGACAGGCGAGCAGTACTTC.